This T cell receptor beta chain appears in the sequencing data of a study of neoadjuvant anti-PD-1 for oral cavity cancer. Time point described: after neoadjuvant nivolumab, at surgical resection. TCRdb keeps only in-frame clones here, not all; method: immunoSEQ multiplex PCR. The sample lists around 14,000 clones, just under 70% occurring once. From germline, CDR1 is SGDLS and CDR2 YYNGEE. The CDR3 loop spans 15 amino acids. Losses at the gene ends were 0 bases for V and 4 bases for J; bases not matched to a gene: 5. The starting material was PBMCs, obtained after nivolumab (anti-PD-1) treatment. The genes are TRBV9 and TRBJ2-7, with 9 bases aligning to TRBD1. The source of this sequence is a person between 40 and 85 years old with oral cavity squamous cell carcinoma. CDR3: CASSVATGGGYEQYF. For the CDR3, the DNA is TGTGCCAGCAGCGTAGCTACAGGGGGCGGGTACGAGCAGTACTTC.